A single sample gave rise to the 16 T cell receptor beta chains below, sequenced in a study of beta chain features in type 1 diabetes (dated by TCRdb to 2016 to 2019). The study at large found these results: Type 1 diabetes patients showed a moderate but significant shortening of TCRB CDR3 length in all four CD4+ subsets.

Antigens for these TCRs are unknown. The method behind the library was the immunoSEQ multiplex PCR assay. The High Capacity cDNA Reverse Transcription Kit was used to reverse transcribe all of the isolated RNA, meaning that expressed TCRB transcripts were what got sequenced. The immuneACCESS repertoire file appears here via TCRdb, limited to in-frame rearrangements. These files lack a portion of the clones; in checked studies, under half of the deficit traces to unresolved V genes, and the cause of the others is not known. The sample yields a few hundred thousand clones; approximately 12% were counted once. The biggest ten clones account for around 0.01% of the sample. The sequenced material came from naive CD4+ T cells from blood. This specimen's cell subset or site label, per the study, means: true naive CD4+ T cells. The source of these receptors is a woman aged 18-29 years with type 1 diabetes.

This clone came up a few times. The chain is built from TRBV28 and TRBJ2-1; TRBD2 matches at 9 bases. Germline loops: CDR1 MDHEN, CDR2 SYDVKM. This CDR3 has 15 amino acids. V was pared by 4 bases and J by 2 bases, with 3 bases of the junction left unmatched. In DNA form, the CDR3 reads TGTGCCAGCAGTTCAGCGGGGGGACCCTACAATGAGCAGTTCTTC. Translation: CASSSAGGPYNEQFF.

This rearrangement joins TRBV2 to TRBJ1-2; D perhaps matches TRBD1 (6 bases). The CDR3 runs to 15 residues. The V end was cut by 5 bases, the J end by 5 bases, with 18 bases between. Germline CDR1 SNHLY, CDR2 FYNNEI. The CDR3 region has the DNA TGTGCCAGCAGTACCAGACAGGCTACAGTTTATGGCTACACCTTC. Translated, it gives CASSTRQATVYGYTF. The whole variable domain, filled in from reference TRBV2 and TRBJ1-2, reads EPEVTQTPSHQVTQMGQEVILRCVPISNHLYFYWYRQILGQKVEFLVSFYNNEISEKSEIFDDQFSVERPDGSNFTLKIRSTKLEDSAMYFCASSTRQATVYGYTFGSGTRLTVV.

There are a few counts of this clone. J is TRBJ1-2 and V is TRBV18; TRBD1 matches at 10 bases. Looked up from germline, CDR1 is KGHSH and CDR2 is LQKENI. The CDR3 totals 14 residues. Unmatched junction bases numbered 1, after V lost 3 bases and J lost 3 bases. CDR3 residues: CASSPGTGDYGYTF. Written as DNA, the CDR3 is TGTGCCAGCTCACCCGGGACAGGGGACTATGGCTACACCTTC.

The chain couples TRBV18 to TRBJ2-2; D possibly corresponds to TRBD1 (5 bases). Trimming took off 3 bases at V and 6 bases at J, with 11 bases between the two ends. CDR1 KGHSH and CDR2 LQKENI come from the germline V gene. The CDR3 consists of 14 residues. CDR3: CASSPQGTPGELFF. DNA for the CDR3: TGTGCCAGCTCACCGCAGGGTACCCCCGGGGAGCTGTTTTTT.

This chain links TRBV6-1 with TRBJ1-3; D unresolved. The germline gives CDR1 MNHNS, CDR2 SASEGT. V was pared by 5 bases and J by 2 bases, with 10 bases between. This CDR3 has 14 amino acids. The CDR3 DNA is TGTGCCAGCAGTCTTTTGGCAGCTGGAAACACCATATATTTT. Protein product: CASSLLAAGNTIYF.

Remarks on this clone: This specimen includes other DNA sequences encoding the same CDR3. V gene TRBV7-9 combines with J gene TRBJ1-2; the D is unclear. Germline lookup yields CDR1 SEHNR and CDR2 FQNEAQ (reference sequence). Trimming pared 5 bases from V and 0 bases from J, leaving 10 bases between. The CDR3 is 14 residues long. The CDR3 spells CASSRDRANYGYTF. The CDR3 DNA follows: TGTGCCAGCAGCCGAGATCGAGCTAACTATGGCTACACCTTC. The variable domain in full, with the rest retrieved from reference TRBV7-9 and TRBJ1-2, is DTGVSQNPRHKITKRGQNVTFRCDPISEHNRLYWYRQTLGQGPEFLTYFQNEAQLEKSRLLSDRFSAERPKGSFSTLEIQRTEQGDSAMYLCASSRDRANYGYTFGSGTRLTVV.

CDR3 protein: CASSYGLRQYF. The CDR3 DNA follows: TGTGCCAGCAGCTATGGCTTACGGCAGTACTTC. The chain has TRBV14 and TRBJ2-7; D remains ambiguous. Per germline, CDR1 SGHDN and CDR2 FVKESK. CDR3 length: 11 amino acids. The V gene lost 5 bases and the J gene lost 9 bases, with 11 bases spanning the gap. Using reference TRBV14 and TRBJ2-7 for the parts outside the CDR3, the full variable domain is EAGVTQFPSHSVIEKGQTVTLRCDPISGHDNLYWYRRVMGKEIKFLLHFVKESKQDESGMPNNRFLAERTGGTYSTLKVQPAELEDSGVYFCASSYGLRQYFGPGTRLTVT.

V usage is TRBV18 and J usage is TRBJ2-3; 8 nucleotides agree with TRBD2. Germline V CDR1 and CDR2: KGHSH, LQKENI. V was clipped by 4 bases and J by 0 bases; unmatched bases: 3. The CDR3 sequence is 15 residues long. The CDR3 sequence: CASSQLAESTDTQYF. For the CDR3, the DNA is TGTGCCAGCTCACAACTAGCGGAGAGCACAGATACGCAGTATTTT.

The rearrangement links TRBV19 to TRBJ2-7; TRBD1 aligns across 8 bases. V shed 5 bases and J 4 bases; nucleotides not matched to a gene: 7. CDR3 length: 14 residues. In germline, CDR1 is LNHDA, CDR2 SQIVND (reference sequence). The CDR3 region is CASSSTGTGYEQYF. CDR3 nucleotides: TGTGCCAGTAGTTCAACCGGGACAGGTTACGAGCAGTACTTC.

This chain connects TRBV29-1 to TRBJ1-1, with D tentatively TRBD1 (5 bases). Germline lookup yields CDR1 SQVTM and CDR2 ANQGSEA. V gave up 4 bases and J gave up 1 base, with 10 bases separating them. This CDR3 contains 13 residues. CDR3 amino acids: CSVGVQENTEAFF. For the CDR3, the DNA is TGCAGCGTTGGGGTACAGGAGAACACTGAAGCTTTCTTT.

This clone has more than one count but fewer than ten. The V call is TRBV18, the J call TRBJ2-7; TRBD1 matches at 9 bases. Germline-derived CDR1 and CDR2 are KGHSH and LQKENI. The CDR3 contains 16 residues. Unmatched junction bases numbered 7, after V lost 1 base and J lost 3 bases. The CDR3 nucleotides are TGTGCCAGCTCACCACGTGGAACAGGGGGCTTCTACGAGCAGTACTTC. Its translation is CASSPRGTGGFYEQYF.

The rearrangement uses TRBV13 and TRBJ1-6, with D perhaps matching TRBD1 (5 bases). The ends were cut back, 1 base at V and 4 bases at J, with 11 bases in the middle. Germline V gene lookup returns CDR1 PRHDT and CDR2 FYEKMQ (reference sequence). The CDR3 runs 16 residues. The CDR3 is CASSLVGGTYNSPLHF. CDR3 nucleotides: TGTGCCAGCAGCTTAGTTGGAGGGACGTATAATTCACCCCTCCACTTT.

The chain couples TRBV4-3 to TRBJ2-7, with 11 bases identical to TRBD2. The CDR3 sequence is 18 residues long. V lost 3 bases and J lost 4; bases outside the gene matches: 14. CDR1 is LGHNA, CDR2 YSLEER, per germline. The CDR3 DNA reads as TGCGCCAGCAGCCAGGCGCTAGCGGGGGGCGGCCTACTTTACGAGCAGTACTTC. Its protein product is CASSQALAGGGLLYEQYF.

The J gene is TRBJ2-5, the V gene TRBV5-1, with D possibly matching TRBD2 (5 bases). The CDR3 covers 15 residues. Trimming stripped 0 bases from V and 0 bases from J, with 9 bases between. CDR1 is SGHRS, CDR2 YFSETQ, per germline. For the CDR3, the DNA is TGCGCCAGCAGCTTGGCCGGAGGCAACCAAGAGACCCAGTACTTC. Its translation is CASSLAGGNQETQYF.

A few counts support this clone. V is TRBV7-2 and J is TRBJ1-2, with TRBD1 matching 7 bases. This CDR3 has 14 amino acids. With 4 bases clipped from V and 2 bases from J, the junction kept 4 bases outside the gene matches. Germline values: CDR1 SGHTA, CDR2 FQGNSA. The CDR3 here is CASSSQGGNYGYTF. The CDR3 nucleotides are TGTGCCAGCAGCTCCCAGGGGGGAAACTATGGCTACACCTTC.

CDR3 in amino acids: CATRRTGRSGANVLTF. The CDR3 DNA is TGTGCCACCCGTCGGACAGGCCGCTCTGGGGCCAACGTCCTGACTTTC. The V gene is TRBV2, the J gene TRBJ2-6; 7 bases are a match to TRBD1. V gave up 10 bases and J gave up 0 bases; unmatched junction bases: 9. The germline CDR1 and CDR2 sequences are SNHLY and FYNNEI. This CDR3 is 16 amino acids long. The full variable domain, rest sourced from reference TRBV2 and TRBJ2-6, is EPEVTQTPSHQVTQMGQEVILRCVPISNHLYFYWYRQILGQKVEFLVSFYNNEISEKSEIFDDQFSVERPDGSNFTLKIRSTKLEDSAMYFCATRRTGRSGANVLTFGAGSRLTVL.